The source of this T cell receptor beta chain is a study of T cells after posttransplantation cyclophosphamide. The CDR3 runs to 17 residues. V dropped 9 bases and J dropped 6 bases, with 29 bases sitting between them. Germline V lookup: CDR1 MGHDK, CDR2 SYGVNS. As regards this clone: Its antigen remains unknown.

Sampled 1 year posttransplant, controls received myeloablative marrow transplants, methotrexate and a calcineurin inhibitor. Using immunoSEQ multiplex PCR, the repertoire was profiled, and TCRdb retains in-frame clones only, with some absent. The sample consists of over 20,000 clones, 70% to 90% of them appearing once. Regarding the study as a whole: Later blood repertoires were often dominated by clones from the donor CD8+ memory compartment.

The material sequenced was PBMCs, taken 362 days after allogeneic stem cell transplant with calcineurin inhibitor and methotrexate. The TCR sequence derives from a female patient between 30 and 40 years old who received an allogeneic stem cell transplant from an unrelated donor, was CMV-positive, and had acute and chronic GVHD. Some of the T cells might come from the graft donor. The rearrangement links TRBV25-1 to TRBJ1-2, with a weak D call TRBD1 (6 bases). This CDR3 reads CASQGRGGAKLTDGYTF. CDR3 nucleotides: TGTGCCAGTCAGGGAAGAGGGGGGGCCAAACTTACGGATGGCTACACCTTC.